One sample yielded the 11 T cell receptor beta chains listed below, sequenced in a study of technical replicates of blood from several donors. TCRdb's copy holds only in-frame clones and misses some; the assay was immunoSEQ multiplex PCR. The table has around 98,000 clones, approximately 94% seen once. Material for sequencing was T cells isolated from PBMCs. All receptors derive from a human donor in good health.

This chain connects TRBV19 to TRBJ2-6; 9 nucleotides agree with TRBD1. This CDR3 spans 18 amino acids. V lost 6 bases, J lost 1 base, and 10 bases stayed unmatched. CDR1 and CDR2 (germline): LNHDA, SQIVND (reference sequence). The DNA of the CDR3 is TGTGCCAGTAGCCCCCCGGGACAGGGACCTTCTGGGGCCAACGTCCTGACTTTC. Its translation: CASSPPGQGPSGANVLTF. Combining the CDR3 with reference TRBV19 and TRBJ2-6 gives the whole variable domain DGGITQSPKYLFRKEGQNVTLSCEQNLNHDAMYWYRQDPGQGLRLIYYSQIVNDFQKGDIAEGYSVSREKKESFPLTVTSAQKNPTAFYLCASSPPGQGPSGANVLTFGAGSRLTVL.

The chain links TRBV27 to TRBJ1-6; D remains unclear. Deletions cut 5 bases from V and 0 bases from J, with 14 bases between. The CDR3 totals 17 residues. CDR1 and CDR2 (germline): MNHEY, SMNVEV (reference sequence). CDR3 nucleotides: TGTGCCAGCAGTCGTGAATACAGAGACTCCTATAATTCACCCCTCCACTTT. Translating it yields CASSREYRDSYNSPLHF.

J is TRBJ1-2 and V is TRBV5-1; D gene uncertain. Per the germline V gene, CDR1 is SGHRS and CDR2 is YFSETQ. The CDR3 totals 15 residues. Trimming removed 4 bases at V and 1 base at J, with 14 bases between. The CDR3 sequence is CASSLTTRNNYGYTF. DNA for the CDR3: TGCGCCAGCAGCCTAACGACCAGGAATAACTATGGCTACACCTTC.

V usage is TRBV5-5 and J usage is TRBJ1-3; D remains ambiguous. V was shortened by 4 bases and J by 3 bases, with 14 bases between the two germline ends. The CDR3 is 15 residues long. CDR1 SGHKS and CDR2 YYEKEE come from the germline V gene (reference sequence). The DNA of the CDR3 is TGTGCCAGCAGCAGAGACCCCTCGGGTGGAAACACCATATATTTT. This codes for CASSRDPSGGNTIYF.

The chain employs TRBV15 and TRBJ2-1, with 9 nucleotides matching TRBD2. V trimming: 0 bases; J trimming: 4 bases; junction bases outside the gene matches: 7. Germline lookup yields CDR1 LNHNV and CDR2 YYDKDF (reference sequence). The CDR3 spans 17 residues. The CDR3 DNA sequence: TGTGCCACCAGCAGAGATGTCGGACTAGCGATATACAATGAGCAGTTCTTC. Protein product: CATSRDVGLAIYNEQFF.

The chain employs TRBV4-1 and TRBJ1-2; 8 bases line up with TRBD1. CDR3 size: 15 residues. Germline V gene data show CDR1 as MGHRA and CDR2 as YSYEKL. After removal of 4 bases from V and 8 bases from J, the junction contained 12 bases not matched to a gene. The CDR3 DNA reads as TGCGCCAGCAGCCCTTCCGGACAGGGCCTACTGGGCTACACCTTC. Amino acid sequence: CASSPSGQGLLGYTF.

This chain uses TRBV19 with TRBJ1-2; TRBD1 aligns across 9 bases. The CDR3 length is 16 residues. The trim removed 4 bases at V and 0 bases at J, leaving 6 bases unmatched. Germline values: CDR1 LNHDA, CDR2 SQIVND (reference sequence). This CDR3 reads CASSKDRGSANYGYTF. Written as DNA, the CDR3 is TGTGCCAGTAGTAAAGACAGGGGGTCCGCTAACTATGGCTACACCTTC.

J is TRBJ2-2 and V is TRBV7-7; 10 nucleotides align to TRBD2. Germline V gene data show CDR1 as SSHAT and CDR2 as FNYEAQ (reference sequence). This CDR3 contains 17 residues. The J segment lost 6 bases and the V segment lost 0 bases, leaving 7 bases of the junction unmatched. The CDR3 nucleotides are TGTGCCAGCAGCTTAGCGTACCTAGCGGGAGATCCCGGGGAGCTGTTTTTT. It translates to CASSLAYLAGDPGELFF.

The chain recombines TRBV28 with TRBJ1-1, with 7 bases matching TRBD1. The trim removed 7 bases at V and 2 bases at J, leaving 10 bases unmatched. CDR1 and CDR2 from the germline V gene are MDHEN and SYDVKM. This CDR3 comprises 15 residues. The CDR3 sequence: CASKTTGTANTEAFF. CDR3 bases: TGTGCCAGCAAGACTACCGGGACAGCTAACACTGAAGCTTTCTTT.

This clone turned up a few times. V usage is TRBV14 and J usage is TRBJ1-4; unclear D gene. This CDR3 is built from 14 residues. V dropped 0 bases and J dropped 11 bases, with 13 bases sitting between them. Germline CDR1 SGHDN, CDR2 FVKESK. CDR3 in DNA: TGTGCCAGCAGCCAAGATTATGCAGGTTGGAAACTGTTTTTT. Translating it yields CASSQDYAGWKLFF. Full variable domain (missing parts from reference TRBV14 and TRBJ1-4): EAGVTQFPSHSVIEKGQTVTLRCDPISGHDNLYWYRRVMGKEIKFLLHFVKESKQDESGMPNNRFLAERTGGTYSTLKVQPAELEDSGVYFCASSQDYAGWKLFFGSGTQLSVL.

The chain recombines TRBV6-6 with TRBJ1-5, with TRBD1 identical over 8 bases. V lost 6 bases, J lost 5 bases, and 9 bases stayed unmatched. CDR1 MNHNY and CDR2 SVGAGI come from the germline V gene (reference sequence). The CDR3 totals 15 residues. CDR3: CASSSRGPGDQPQHF. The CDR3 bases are TGTGCCAGCAGCTCCAGGGGGCCAGGGGATCAGCCCCAGCATTTT.